These 23 T cell receptor beta chains were all obtained from the same sample, sequenced in a study of T cell responses to AZD1222 COVID-19 vaccine (dated by TCRdb to the early 2020s). Taken with the paper, the label for time point translates to: baseline before first vaccination. Libraries were built with the immunoSEQ multiplex PCR assay. In TCRdb, the immuneACCESS table is reduced to in-frame sequences with V and J assigned. These tables do not hold every clone; where another copy was compared, an unresolved V gene accounts for under half, and the others remain unexplained. In all, the sample holds 85,000 to 120,000 clones, and more than 70% of those were seen once. The top ten clonotypes cover approximately 15% of the sample. Sequenced material: peripheral blood, taken on day 0 of AZD1222 vaccination. The receptors here all came from an adult in good health.

The chain employs TRBV19 and TRBJ1-1, with D unresolved. The germline CDR1 and CDR2 sequences are LNHDA and SQIVND (reference sequence). Trimming took 3 bases from V and 5 from J, leaving 13 bases between them. This CDR3 has 14 amino acids. The CDR3 spells CASSITGLGTEAFF. The DNA for the CDR3 is TGTGCCAGTAGTATCACGGGATTGGGAACTGAAGCTTTCTTT.

The chain recombines TRBV2 with TRBJ2-5; no definite D call. Germline assignment: CDR1 SNHLY and CDR2 FYNNEI. This CDR3 region has 15 residues. V shed 6 bases and J shed 1 base, with 15 bases lying between them. The CDR3 nucleotides read TGTGCCAGCAGCCGAACTGCCCCCAGCCAAGAGACCCAGTACTTC. Translated, it gives CASSRTAPSQETQYF.

The V call is TRBV6-1, the J call TRBJ2-4, with 7 bases matching TRBD1. This CDR3 region has 14 residues. The germline gives CDR1 MNHNS, CDR2 SASEGT. Germline trimming cut 3 bases from V and 5 bases from J; bases unmatched to any gene: 4. CDR3 sequence: CASSETGSQNIQYF. CDR3 in DNA: TGTGCCAGCAGTGAGACAGGGAGCCAAAACATTCAGTACTTC.

This chain uses TRBV28 with TRBJ1-5; D might be TRBD1 (6 bases). V lost 7 bases and J 9 bases, leaving 22 bases between the germline ends. CDR1 is MDHEN, CDR2 SYDVKM, per germline. This CDR3 contains 15 residues. The CDR3 is CASNHGGRANGPQHF. CDR3 in DNA: TGTGCCAGCAATCATGGGGGGCGGGCCAATGGGCCCCAGCATTTT.

The rearrangement joins TRBV28 to TRBJ1-1; 7 nucleotides agree with TRBD1. From germline, CDR1 is MDHEN and CDR2 SYDVKM. V lost 6 bases to trimming and J lost 1 base; unmatched junction nucleotides: 8. This CDR3 has 15 amino acids. The CDR3, as DNA: TGTGCCAGCAGCCGTAGTCGACAGGGGAACACTGAAGCTTTCTTT. This gives the protein CASSRSRQGNTEAFF.

A word on this clone: It is likely a read error: a sequence one base away is far more abundant. The chain carries TRBV7-9 and TRBJ2-2, with 9 bases fitting TRBD2. The germline gives CDR1 SEHNR, CDR2 FQNEAQ (reference sequence). The CDR3 contains 14 residues. The junction had 2 bases not matched to a gene; V was cut back by 5 bases and J by 4 bases. CDR3: CASSRLAATGELFF. The CDR3 DNA reads TGTGCCAGCAGCCGACTAGCGGCCACCGGGGAGCTGTTTTTT. Based on the CDR3 plus reference TRBV7-9 and TRBJ2-2, the full variable domain is DTGVSQNPRHKITKRGQNVTFRCDPISEHNRLYWYRQTLGQGPEFLTYFQNEAQLEKSRLLSDRFSAERPKGSFSTLEIQRTEQGDSAMYLCASSRLAATGELFFGEGSRLTVL.

This clone was picked up a small number of times. V gene TRBV6-5 combines with J gene TRBJ1-1; D is uncertain. The V gene lost 2 bases and the J gene lost 6 bases, with 10 bases spanning the gap. CDR3 length: 13 residues. CDR1 is MNHEY, CDR2 SVGAGI, per germline. CDR3 protein: CASSYSAGSEAFF. The CDR3 DNA reads as TGTGCCAGCAGTTACAGTGCCGGCTCTGAAGCTTTCTTT.

This chain links TRBV7-9 with TRBJ2-5; TRBD1 is a possible D gene (6 bases). CDR3 size: 16 residues. The germline gives CDR1 SEHNR, CDR2 FQNEAQ (reference sequence). V was clipped by 2 bases and J by 6 bases, with 19 bases between them. Here the CDR3 DNA reads TGTGCCAGCAGCTTAACAGTGCCCCGAGGGGGAAAGACCCAGTACTTC. This sequence encodes CASSLTVPRGGKTQYF. The whole variable domain, remainder taken from reference TRBV7-9 and TRBJ2-5, is DTGVSQNPRHKITKRGQNVTFRCDPISEHNRLYWYRQTLGQGPEFLTYFQNEAQLEKSRLLSDRFSAERPKGSFSTLEIQRTEQGDSAMYLCASSLTVPRGGKTQYFGPGTRLLVL.

This chain uses TRBV7-2 with TRBJ1-6, with 8 bases aligning to TRBD1. Germline V CDR1 and CDR2: SGHTA, FQGNSA. V dropped 2 bases and J dropped 7; count of bases not matched to a gene: 4. The CDR3 extends over 15 amino acids. CDR3 nucleotide sequence: TGTGCCAGCAGCTTAAGGACAGGGCAGAATTCACCCCTCCACTTT. Translating gives CASSLRTGQNSPLHF.

This CDR3 is CASSSRRGVLQETQYF. The CDR3, as DNA: TGTGCCAGCAGTTCCCGGCGGGGGGTTCTTCAAGAGACCCAGTACTTC. J is TRBJ2-5 and V is TRBV27; 8 bases align to TRBD2. V shed 4 bases, J shed 2 bases, and the junction held 9 bases outside the gene matches. The CDR3 spans 16 residues. Germline values: CDR1 MNHEY, CDR2 SMNVEV (reference sequence).

In its sample, this clone was seen a few times. The genes are TRBV5-1 and TRBJ1-2; 9 bases align to TRBD1. The CDR3 loop spans 13 amino acids. Germline assignment: CDR1 SGHRS and CDR2 YFSETQ. Losses at the gene ends were 4 bases for V and 4 bases for J; bases not matched to a gene: 2. CDR3: CASSPGQGYGYTF. For the CDR3, the DNA is TGCGCCAGCAGCCCGGGACAGGGCTATGGCTACACCTTC.

The chain combines TRBV11-3 with TRBJ2-2, with TRBD2 identical over 12 bases. Germline V lookup: CDR1 SGHNT, CDR2 YENEEA. V lost 0 bases, J lost 4 bases, and 6 bases stayed unmatched. This CDR3 spans 18 amino acids. CDR3 protein: CASSLEASGRAGTGELFF. CDR3 in DNA: TGTGCCAGCAGCTTAGAGGCTAGCGGGAGGGCCGGCACCGGGGAGCTGTTTTTT.

This sequence joins TRBV6-4 and TRBJ2-1, with 14 bases identical to TRBD2. The CDR3 spans 18 residues. Trimming took 3 bases from V and 9 from J; bases not matched to a gene: 13. CDR1 MRHNA and CDR2 SNTAGT come from the germline V gene. CDR3 in DNA: TGTGCCAGCAGTGAGCTACCTATCGGGACTAGCGGGAGCGGTGAGCAGTTCTTC. Translating gives CASSELPIGTSGSGEQFF.

The chain recombines TRBV7-7 with TRBJ1-1, with 8 nucleotides matching TRBD1. Germline CDR1 reads SSHAT; CDR2 reads FNYEAQ (reference sequence). This CDR3 has 16 residues. Losses at the gene ends were 5 bases for V and 1 base for J; bases not matched to a gene: 9. The CDR3 DNA reads TGTGCCAGCAGCCCCGGACAGGGAAATACGAACACTGAAGCTTTCTTT. It specifies CASSPGQGNTNTEAFF. Full variable domain (rest looked up from reference TRBV7-7 and TRBJ1-1): GAGVSQSPRYKVTKRGQDVTLRCDPISSHATLYWYQQALGQGPEFLTYFNYEAQPDKSGLPSDRFSAERPEGSISTLTIQRTEQRDSAMYRCASSPGQGNTNTEAFFGQGTRLTVV.

The chain has TRBV3-1 (or the pseudogene TRBV3-2) and TRBJ2-2; D unresolved. The CDR3 length is 13 residues. From germline, CDR1 is LGHDT and CDR2 YNNKEL (reference sequence). The germline V and J ends were trimmed by 4 bases and 2 bases, with 5 bases remaining between them. The CDR3 nucleotides read TGTGCCAGCAGCCCGCATAACACCGGGGAGCTGTTTTTT. As protein: CASSPHNTGELFF.

Notes on this clone: Other DNA sequences in the same sample also yield this CDR3. The CDR3 DNA follows: TGTGCCAGCAGTTACTCAACCGGGTACGAGCAGTACTTC. Amino acids: CASSYSTGYEQYF. V gene TRBV6-5 combines with J gene TRBJ2-7; D uncertain. V shed 0 bases and J shed 4 bases, with 7 bases lying between them. CDR1 MNHEY and CDR2 SVGAGI come from the germline V gene. The CDR3 covers 13 residues.

V gene TRBV6-2 or TRBV6-3 combines with J gene TRBJ2-1; 8 bases line up with TRBD2. There are 17 residues in the CDR3. Trimming cost V 2 bases and J 7 bases; bases outside gene matches: 13. CDR1 is MNHEY and CDR2 is SVGEGT in the germline V gene. In nucleotides, the CDR3 is TGTGCCAGCAGTTACACCCCGGGACTAGGATTGGGAAATGAGCAGTTCTTC. Encoded protein: CASSYTPGLGLGNEQFF.

This chain joins TRBV6-2 or TRBV6-3 and TRBJ2-7, with D tentatively TRBD1 (6 bases). This CDR3 contains 17 residues. V was cut by 4 bases and J by 0 bases, with 19 bases left in between. Looked up from germline, CDR1 is MNHEY and CDR2 is SVGEGT. CDR3 protein: CASSSSRVGASSYEQYF. In DNA form, the CDR3 reads TGTGCCAGCAGTTCATCGCGGGTGGGGGCCAGCTCCTACGAGCAGTACTTC.

Only one count was recorded for this clone. This chain's CDR3 is CASSFVSTNTGELFF. CDR3 DNA: TGTGCCAGCAGCTTCGTGTCGACGAACACCGGGGAGCTGTTTTTT. This chain links TRBV5-6 with TRBJ2-2; D is unclear. Trimming removed 2 bases at V and 0 bases at J, with 8 bases between. Looked up from germline, CDR1 is SGHDT and CDR2 is YYEEEE. CDR3 size: 15 residues.

This chain uses TRBV19 with TRBJ1-5; D is perhaps TRBD1 (5 bases). Germline V lookup: CDR1 LNHDA, CDR2 SQIVND (reference sequence). Between the trimmed V and J ends, which lost 5 bases and 1 base, there was a span of 15 bases. The CDR3 has 16 amino acids. CDR3 nucleotide sequence: TGTGCCAGTAGTCCTGTTGGGGGAGTGAGCAATCAGCCCCAGCATTTT. As protein: CASSPVGGVSNQPQHF. The variable domain in full, with the rest retrieved from reference TRBV19 and TRBJ1-5, is DGGITQSPKYLFRKEGQNVTLSCEQNLNHDAMYWYRQDPGQGLRLIYYSQIVNDFQKGDIAEGYSVSREKKESFPLTVTSAQKNPTAFYLCASSPVGGVSNQPQHFGDGTRLSIL.

The V gene is TRBV7-2, the J gene TRBJ1-3; D is ambiguous. From germline, CDR1 is SGHTA and CDR2 FQGNSA. Deletions cut 1 base from V and 4 bases from J, with 8 bases between. This CDR3 contains 14 residues. The CDR3 coding sequence is TGTGCCAGCAGCTTAGTAGGAGCGGGAAACACCATATATTTT. Translating gives CASSLVGAGNTIYF.

The rearrangement joins TRBV6-5 to TRBJ1-2; TRBD1 agrees at 7 bases. With 6 bases clipped from V and 4 bases from J, the junction kept 5 bases outside the gene matches. CDR3 length equals 13 residues. Per the germline V gene, CDR1 is MNHEY and CDR2 is SVGAGI. This CDR3 is CASRQGLSYGYTF. The CDR3 region has the DNA TGTGCCAGCAGACAGGGGCTAAGCTATGGCTACACCTTC.

The chain is built from TRBV7-9 and TRBJ1-2; D gene ambiguous. Germline V gene lookup returns CDR1 SEHNR and CDR2 FQNEAQ (reference sequence). The CDR3 consists of 13 residues. The germline V and J ends were trimmed by 5 bases and 4 bases, with 11 bases remaining between them. CDR3 DNA: TGTGCCAGCAGCAACCACGACCTCTATGGCTACACCTTC. Encoded protein: CASSNHDLYGYTF.